A selection of T cell receptor beta chains follows, all from one sample in a study of cytomegalovirus exposure and HLA in healthy donors. Sequenced by immunoSEQ multiplex PCR; TCRdb stores in-frame clones only, minus some. The repertoire holds roughly 120,000 clones, with approximately 80% as singletons. What was sequenced was PBMCs. These receptors all stem from a human donor in good health. Both conserved end residues are part of each CDR3. A D gene is named only where the DNA matches it firmly. The size entry is marked missing in some rows and otherwise reads once, few, many or a size class.

CDR3: CALPGRGLYEQYF; DNA: TGTGCCCTCCCGGGGCGGGGCCTCTACGAGCAGTACTTC; V: TRBV2; J: TRBJ2-7; size: .; D: .
CDR3: CASSDIQGAREQYF; DNA: TGTGCCAGCAGTGACATTCAGGGGGCTAGGGAGCAGTACTTC; V: TRBV2; J: TRBJ2-7; size: few; D: TRBD1
CDR3: CASSFDSGSNTEAFF; DNA: TGCGCCAGCAGCTTCGACAGTGGGTCGAACACTGAAGCTTTCTTT; V: TRBV5-1; J: TRBJ1-1; size: .; D: .
CDR3: CASSLGQGTMYGTF; DNA: TGTGCCAGCAGTCTGGGACAGGGGACAATGTATGGCACCTTC; V: TRBV6-1; J: TRBJ1-2; size: .; D: TRBD1
CDR3: CATGTSQTGGQFF; DNA: TGTGCCACCGGGACTAGCCAAACGGGGGGGCAGTTCTTC; V: TRBV2; J: TRBJ2-1; size: .; D: TRBD2
CDR3: CASSLGLAYEQYF; DNA: TGTGCCAGCAGCTTAGGACTAGCCTACGAGCAGTACTTC; V: TRBV7-2; J: TRBJ2-7; size: .; D: .
CDR3: CASSYAGWVSEQYF; DNA: TGTGCCAGCAGTTACGCAGGGTGGGTTAGCGAGCAGTACTTC; V: TRBV6-5; J: TRBJ2-7; size: .; D: .
CDR3: CASSPDSQETQYF; DNA: TGTGCCAGCAGCCCTGACAGCCAAGAGACCCAGTACTTC; V: TRBV7-3; J: TRBJ2-5; size: .; D: .
CDR3: CASSFRQGSDYEQYF; DNA: TGTGCCAGCAGTTTTAGGCAGGGAAGTGACTACGAGCAGTACTTC; V: TRBV6-6; J: TRBJ2-7; size: .; D: .
CDR3: CASSQGTGGLGNTIYF; DNA: TGCGCCAGCAGCCAAGGGACGGGGGGGCTCGGAAACACCATATATTTT; V: TRBV4-1; J: TRBJ1-3; size: .; D: .
CDR3: CASSPGSASYGYTF; DNA: TGCGCCAGCAGCCCCGGGTCCGCATCTTATGGCTACACCTTC; V: TRBV23-1; J: TRBJ1-2; size: .; D: .
CDR3: CASSLGRFNQPQHF; DNA: TGTGCCAGCAGTTTGGGCCGCTTCAATCAGCCCCAGCATTTT; V: TRBV27; J: TRBJ1-5; size: .; D: .
CDR3: CASSQQGTPMNTEAFF; DNA: TGCGCCAGCAGCCAGCAGGGAACGCCTATGAACACTGAAGCTTTCTTT; V: TRBV4-1; J: TRBJ1-1; size: few; D: .
CDR3: CASSLLAGQAPNTF; DNA: TGTGCCAGCAGCTTACTTGCGGGACAGGCCCCTAACACCTTC; V: TRBV5-6; J: TRBJ1-2; size: .; D: TRBD1
CDR3: CASSEYYPENTEAFF; DNA: TGTGCCAGCAGTGAATATTACCCAGAAAACACTGAAGCTTTCTTT; V: TRBV25-1; J: TRBJ1-1; size: .; D: .
CDR3: CASSVSPGQLTDTQYF; DNA: TGTGCCAGTAGTGTATCACCGGGACAGCTCACAGATACGCAGTATTTT; V: TRBV19; J: TRBJ2-3; size: once; D: TRBD1
CDR3: CASSAWGGYEQYF; DNA: TGTGCCAGCTCGGCTTGGGGCGGCTACGAGCAGTACTTC; V: TRBV6-5; J: TRBJ2-7; size: .; D: .
CDR3: CASTGTSPRETQYF; DNA: TGTGCCAGCACCGGGACTAGTCCAAGAGAGACCCAGTACTTC; V: TRBV6-1; J: TRBJ2-5; size: .; D: TRBD2
CDR3: CASSLVGNQETQYF; DNA: TGTGCCAGCAGCTTGGTCGGTAACCAAGAGACCCAGTACTTC; V: TRBV5-6; J: TRBJ2-5; size: .; D: .
CDR3: CASSLNDGGVTDTQYF; DNA: TGTGCCAGCAGCTTGAATGACGGGGGGGTCACAGATACGCAGTATTTT; V: TRBV7-6; J: TRBJ2-3; size: .; D: TRBD2
CDR3: CASSRPGVNGNTIYF; DNA: TGTGCCAGCAGTAGACCAGGGGTTAACGGAAACACCATATATTTT; V: TRBV6-1; J: TRBJ1-3; size: .; D: .
CDR3: CASSVGTAGNTEAFF; DNA: TGTGCCAGCAGCGTAGGGACAGCCGGGAACACTGAAGCTTTCTTT; V: TRBV9; J: TRBJ1-1; size: .; D: .
CDR3: CASSFMGRETQYF; DNA: TGTGCCAGCAGCTTCATGGGGAGGGAGACCCAGTACTTC; V: TRBV2; J: TRBJ2-5; size: .; D: .
CDR3: CSAPLRGAHLLTQYF; DNA: TGCAGCGCCCCGCTCCGGGGGGCGCACCTACTGACCCAGTACTTC; V: TRBV29-1; J: TRBJ2-5; size: .; D: .
CDR3: CATSRVPTGIDYGYTF; DNA: TGTGCCACCAGCAGAGTACCAACAGGGATCGACTATGGCTACACCTTC; V: TRBV15; J: TRBJ1-2; size: .; D: .
CDR3: CASSHPPSTNYGYTF; DNA: TGTGCCAGCAGCCACCCACCTAGCACTAACTATGGCTACACCTTC; V: TRBV16; J: TRBJ1-2; size: .; D: .
CDR3: CASMFVQRSTDTQYF; DNA: TGTGCCAGCATGTTTGTCCAGCGCAGCACAGATACGCAGTATTTT; V: TRBV28; J: TRBJ2-3; size: .; D: .
CDR3: CASKDRNTGELFF; DNA: TGTGCCAGCAAGGACAGGAACACCGGGGAGCTGTTTTTT; V: TRBV9; J: TRBJ2-2; size: .; D: .
CDR3: CASSLKTSGEQYF; DNA: TGTGCCAGCAGCTTAAAAACAAGCGGCGAGCAGTACTTC; V: TRBV11-3; J: TRBJ2-7; size: .; D: .
CDR3: CASSFPGGTNNEQFF; DNA: TGTGCCAGCAGCTTTCCGGGGGGGACGAACAATGAGCAGTTCTTC; V: TRBV7-9; J: TRBJ2-1; size: few; D: TRBD2
CDR3: CASSSLTPKSSGANVLTF; DNA: TGTGCCAGTAGTTCCTTGACACCAAAAAGCTCTGGGGCCAACGTCCTGACTTTC; V: TRBV19; J: TRBJ2-6; size: few; D: .
CDR3: CASSDPLNTIYF; DNA: TGTGCCAGCAGTGACCCCTTAAACACCATATATTTT; V: TRBV2; J: TRBJ1-3; size: .; D: .